This T cell receptor (beta chain) was recovered during a study of blood T cell repertoires in COVID-19. Study-level background: Sample material is recorded as cDNA or gDNA derived from T cells, B-cell-depleted T cells, or PBMCs.

V shed 6 bases, J shed 6 bases, and the junction held 6 bases outside the gene matches. The germline V gene encodes CDR1 MNHEY and CDR2 SMNVEV (reference sequence). The CDR3 sequence is 15 residues long. Authors' processing steps: How many nucleated cells were present was estimated from reference gene primer amplification. The protocol was immunoSEQ multiplex PCR, while the TCRdb copy is restricted to in-frame clones and leaves out a portion. D and trimming were read from the DNA, whereas the V and J calls and clone size are those reported in that table. The data contain about 410,000 clones, about nine tenths of them singletons.

The TCR was taken from a young woman with active or convalescent COVID-19. The chain couples TRBV27 to TRBJ1-6, with 9 nucleotides matching TRBD1. The sample taken for sequencing was peripheral blood. This chain's CDR3 is CASRLTGGGNSPLHF. CDR3 in DNA: TGTGCCAGCAGGCTCACAGGGGGCGGTAATTCACCCCTCCACTTT.